A single sample gave rise to the 9 T cell receptor beta chains below, sequenced in a study of T cell changes during pregnancy in multiple sclerosis. Profiling relied on immunoSEQ multiplex PCR, and the TCRdb table lists in-frame clones only, not all of them. This sample has tens of thousands of clones, with roughly 91% found just once. The sequenced sample was peripheral blood, obtained in the third trimester of pregnancy. These receptors all stem from a female donor in good health, enrolled as a control in a pregnancy study.

This sequence joins TRBV6-1 and TRBJ1-4; 8 bases agree with TRBD1. The CDR3 covers 16 residues. Germline loops: CDR1 MNHNS, CDR2 SASEGT. Trimming cost V 4 bases and J 5 bases; bases outside gene matches: 9. CDR3 bases: TGTGCCAGCAGTGGGGAGAAGACAGGGGCCAATGAAAAACTGTTTTTT. It encodes CASSGEKTGANEKLFF.

This chain uses TRBV27 with TRBJ2-3; D possibly corresponds to TRBD1 (5 bases). Trimming shortened V by 2 bases and J by 2 bases, and 8 bases separated the two germline ends. Germline V gene sequence: CDR1 MNHEY, CDR2 SMNVEV (reference sequence). The CDR3 covers 14 residues. In nucleotides, the CDR3 is TGTGCCAGCAGTTTACAGGGAACCACAGATACGCAGTATTTT. Amino acids: CASSLQGTTDTQYF.

This clone was seen once. The rearrangement uses TRBV6-5 and TRBJ1-5; TRBD1 might be the D (6 bases). V lost 10 bases, J lost 4 bases, and 17 bases lay in between. Per the germline V gene, CDR1 is MNHEY and CDR2 is SVGAGI. This CDR3 has 14 amino acids. The CDR3 reads CATKQGADNQPQHF. In nucleotides, the CDR3 is TGTGCCACCAAACAGGGCGCGGATAATCAGCCCCAGCATTTT.

This sequence joins TRBV9 and TRBJ1-2; D perhaps matches TRBD1 (6 bases). Germline V gene sequence: CDR1 SGDLS, CDR2 YYNGEE. This CDR3 comprises 14 residues. Trimming removed 0 bases at V and 5 bases at J, with 11 bases between. The CDR3 sequence is CASSVGDTSYGYTF. The CDR3 DNA is TGTGCCAGCAGCGTAGGGGACACCTCGTATGGCTACACCTTC.

The V gene is TRBV12-5, the J gene TRBJ2-1; D perhaps matches TRBD2 (5 bases). This CDR3 region has 14 residues. Between the trimmed V and J ends, which lost 6 bases and 1 base, there was a span of 10 bases. CDR1 and CDR2 from the germline V gene are LGHNT and FRNRAP. The CDR3 DNA is TGTGCTAGTGGCCGGGGATCATCCTACAATGAGCAGTTCTTC. As protein: CASGRGSSYNEQFF.

This clone appeared once. The chain joins TRBV11-3 to TRBJ2-3, with 8 bases matching TRBD2. The CDR3 is made up of 16 amino acids. V dropped 5 bases and J dropped 2; count of bases not matched to a gene: 9. The germline CDR1 and CDR2 sequences are SGHNT and YENEEA. CDR3 nucleotide sequence: TGTGCCAGCAGCGTTCGCGGGGGGTTCTCCACAGATACGCAGTATTTT. Amino acids: CASSVRGGFSTDTQYF. The full variable domain, its missing parts supplied by reference TRBV11-3 and TRBJ2-3, is EAGVVQSPRYKIIEKKQPVAFWCNPISGHNTLYWYLQNLGQGPELLIRYENEEAVDDSQLPKDRFSAERLKGVDSTLKIQPAELGDSAVYLCASSVRGGFSTDTQYFGPGTRLTVL.

The J gene is TRBJ2-2, the V gene TRBV2; no firm D call. The germline CDR1 and CDR2 sequences are SNHLY and FYNNEI. This CDR3 has 14 residues. Deletions cut 6 bases from V and 6 bases from J, with 14 bases between. The CDR3 coding sequence is TGTGCCAGCAGAGAGATGGTCGGGTCCGGGGAGCTGTTTTTT. Encoded protein: CASREMVGSGELFF.

This sequence joins TRBV11-3 and TRBJ2-7; 8 nucleotides agree with TRBD2. Germline V gene data show CDR1 as SGHNT and CDR2 as YENEEA. With V trimmed by 1 base and J by 5 bases, 4 bases remained unmatched. This CDR3 comprises 14 residues. The DNA for the CDR3 is TGTGCCAGCAGCTTAGGGAACGGGGGGGACGAGCAGTACTTC. Its translation: CASSLGNGGDEQYF.

The chain couples TRBV6-5 to TRBJ1-5, with TRBD1 identical over 7 bases. J lost 0 bases, V lost 2 bases, and 4 bases had no gene match. The germline V gene encodes CDR1 MNHEY and CDR2 SVGAGI. The CDR3 consists of 16 residues. The CDR3 loop reads CASSYGGTDSNQPQHF. CDR3 DNA: TGTGCCAGCAGTTACGGTGGGACAGATAGCAATCAGCCCCAGCATTTT.